One and the same sample provided the 29 T cell receptor beta chains below, sequenced in a study of cytomegalovirus exposure and HLA in healthy donors. 60 Vbeta and 13 Jbeta primers were used in PCR. The repertoire was sequenced with immunoSEQ multiplex PCR; TCRdb's copy has only in-frame clones and lacks some. The sample has roughly 180,000 clones; about 80% are singletons. Specimen: PBMCs. The source is a woman in her 30s in good health and CMV-seropositive.

This chain links TRBV5-1 with TRBJ2-5; TRBD1 matches at 10 bases. The CDR3 spans 14 residues. Trimming at V came to 0 bases and at J to 5 bases, leaving 1 base not matched to a gene. The germline V gene encodes CDR1 SGHRS and CDR2 YFSETQ. CDR3 sequence (DNA): TGCGCCAGCAGCTTGGTGGGACAGGGGGAGACCCAGTACTTC. Translated: CASSLVGQGETQYF. Based on the CDR3 plus reference TRBV5-1 and TRBJ2-5, the full variable domain is KAGVTQTPRYLIKTRGQQVTLSCSPISGHRSVSWYQQTPGQGLQFLFEYFSETQRNKGNFPGRFSGRQFSNSRSEMNVSTLELGDSALYLCASSLVGQGETQYFGPGTRLLVL.

The genes are TRBV19 and TRBJ2-1; TRBD2 agrees at 13 bases. The CDR3 length is 19 residues. Trimming at V came to 4 bases and at J to 9 bases, leaving 18 bases not matched to a gene. Germline V gives CDR1 LNHDA, CDR2 SQIVND (reference sequence). CDR3 region: CASSNRQLQGLAGYIEQFF. For the CDR3, the DNA is TGTGCCAGTAGTAACCGACAGTTACAGGGACTAGCGGGATATATTGAGCAGTTCTTC. The variable domain in full, completed from reference TRBV19 and TRBJ2-1, reads DGGITQSPKYLFRKEGQNVTLSCEQNLNHDAMYWYRQDPGQGLRLIYYSQIVNDFQKGDIAEGYSVSREKKESFPLTVTSAQKNPTAFYLCASSNRQLQGLAGYIEQFFGPGTRLTVL.

This clone occurred a few times. J is TRBJ2-3 and V is TRBV9; 8 bases agree with TRBD1. V was clipped by 0 bases and J by 4 bases; unmatched bases: 13. Germline CDR1 and CDR2: SGDLS and YYNGEE. CDR3 length: 18 residues. In nucleotides, the CDR3 is TGTGCCAGCAGCGTAGCTGTATCCGGGACAGGATCCGCAGATACGCAGTATTTT. The encoded protein is CASSVAVSGTGSADTQYF.

The chain recombines TRBV5-1 with TRBJ2-5; the D gene is possibly TRBD2 (5 bases). This CDR3 is 15 amino acids long. Germline lookup yields CDR1 SGHRS and CDR2 YFSETQ. Deletions cut 0 bases from V and 4 bases from J, with 13 bases between. Here the CDR3 DNA reads TGCGCCAGCAGCTTGGGTAGAGGGCCCATAGAGACCCAGTACTTC. As protein: CASSLGRGPIETQYF.

V is TRBV29-1 and J is TRBJ1-2; D gene unclear. The CDR3 covers 14 residues. Trimming shortened V by 0 bases and J by 4 bases, and 12 bases separated the two germline ends. Germline assignment: CDR1 SQVTM and CDR2 ANQGSEA. The CDR3 region has the DNA TGCAGCGTTGAAGATCTTCAGGCCGGCTATGGCTACACCTTC. It yields the protein CSVEDLQAGYGYTF.

The rearrangement joins TRBV7-7 to TRBJ2-5; 14 nucleotides agree with TRBD2. The CDR3 is 16 amino acids. The germline V gene has CDR1 SSHAT and CDR2 FNYEAQ (reference sequence). V gave up 3 bases and J gave up 2 bases; unmatched junction bases: 2. The CDR3 DNA reads as TGTGCCAGCAGCTTGGGACTAGCGGGAGCACAAGAGACCCAGTACTTC. It is translated as CASSLGLAGAQETQYF.

This clone came up a few times. Other DNA sequences of this sample code for an identical CDR3. The chain joins TRBV15 to TRBJ2-5, with D possibly matching TRBD1 (6 bases). Germline V lookup: CDR1 LNHNV, CDR2 YYDKDF (reference sequence). The V gene lost 0 bases and the J gene lost 5 bases, with 7 bases spanning the gap. CDR3 size: 13 residues. CDR3 DNA sequence: TGTGCCACCAGCAGAGATCAGGGGGAGACCCAGTACTTC. Translation: CATSRDQGETQYF.

This chain links TRBV10-3 with TRBJ2-1, with D possibly matching TRBD2 (5 bases). Trimming removed 6 bases at V and 6 bases at J, with 18 bases between. CDR1 and CDR2 from the germline V gene are ENHRY and SYGVKD. CDR3 length equals 15 residues. Written as DNA, the CDR3 is TGTGCCATCAGGATGGGGAGTGAGAATGGCAATGAGCAGTTCTTC. This gives the protein CAIRMGSENGNEQFF.

The table lists this clone with a count of one. This rearrangement joins TRBV28 to TRBJ1-1; no clear D gene. Trimming left V 2 bases short and J 2 bases short, with 15 bases between. The CDR3 totals 16 residues. CDR1 is MDHEN and CDR2 is SYDVKM in the germline V gene. The DNA of the CDR3 is TGTGCCAGCAGTTTAATTGGAGCTATTCCTAACACTGAAGCTTTCTTT. Its translation: CASSLIGAIPNTEAFF.

This clone was picked up a small number of times. The chain is built from TRBV9 and TRBJ2-7, with 12 bases identical to TRBD2. V lost 3 bases, J lost 5 bases, and 12 bases stayed unmatched. This CDR3 region has 17 residues. Looked up from germline, CDR1 is SGDLS and CDR2 is YYNGEE. The CDR3 region is CASSARGGLAGPHEQYF. CDR3 sequence (DNA): TGTGCCAGCAGCGCCCGTGGTGGACTAGCGGGACCCCACGAGCAGTACTTC.

This clone showed up just a few times. V is TRBV6-1 and J is TRBJ2-1; 11 bases are shared with TRBD1. The CDR3 has 14 amino acids. Germline CDR1 and CDR2: MNHNS and SASEGT. Trimming took 5 bases from V and 7 from J; bases not matched to a gene: 4. CDR3 protein: CASSPRDRGNEQFF. CDR3 in DNA: TGTGCCAGCAGTCCCCGGGACAGGGGGAATGAGCAGTTCTTC.

This clone came up many times. This chain links TRBV5-6 with TRBJ2-7; D ambiguous. Trimming left V 0 bases short and J 2 bases short, with 9 bases between. The CDR3 runs 14 residues. Germline CDR1 is SGHDT and CDR2 is YYEEEE. CDR3 sequence (DNA): TGTGCCAGCAGCTTGGGGGCAGACCCCTACGAGCAGTACTTC. Amino acids: CASSLGADPYEQYF.

This clone appeared a single time. The chain recombines TRBV4-3 with TRBJ2-2, with D tentatively TRBD1 (5 bases). Germline-derived CDR1 and CDR2 are LGHNA and YSLEER. This CDR3 region has 14 residues. Trimming took off 0 bases at V and 5 bases at J, with 7 bases between the two ends. The chain's CDR3 is CASSQDPGTGELFF. The CDR3 nucleotides are TGCGCCAGCAGCCAAGATCCAGGGACCGGGGAGCTGTTTTTT.

This chain connects TRBV27 to TRBJ1-2, with a tentative D call TRBD1 (6 bases). CDR3 size: 15 residues. Germline CDR1 reads MNHEY; CDR2 reads SMNVEV (reference sequence). V shed 6 bases and J shed 6 bases, with 20 bases lying between them. CDR3 nucleotides: TGTGCCAGCAGGGAGATCGGTGGGGGGGCTAATGGCTACACCTTC. Its protein is CASREIGGGANGYTF.

The V call is TRBV6-1, the J call TRBJ2-1, with TRBD2 as a possible D gene (5 bases). In germline, CDR1 is MNHNS, CDR2 SASEGT. The CDR3 extends over 13 amino acids. The V end lost 9 bases, the J end lost 4 bases, and 13 bases lay between the germline ends. The CDR3: CARPGITYNEQFF. The CDR3 DNA is TGTGCCAGGCCCGGGATCACGTACAATGAGCAGTTCTTC.

This chain uses TRBV27 with TRBJ1-5, with 8 bases that match TRBD1. The CDR3 runs 15 residues. J was trimmed by 3 bases and V by 6 bases; bases with no gene match: 7. Germline V gives CDR1 MNHEY, CDR2 SMNVEV (reference sequence). DNA of the CDR3: TGTGCCAGCAGACTTGGACAGGGAAACAATCAGCCCCAGCATTTT. Translated: CASRLGQGNNQPQHF.

The rearrangement links TRBV5-6 to TRBJ2-1; maybe TRBD2 (6 bases). Germline V CDR1 and CDR2: SGHDT, YYEEEE. V lost 1 base, J lost 1 base, and 12 bases lay in between. The CDR3 is 16 amino acids. This CDR3 reads CASSLFGGTSYNEQFF. In nucleotides, the CDR3 is TGTGCCAGCAGCTTGTTTGGAGGGACTTCCTACAATGAGCAGTTCTTC.

This chain's CDR3 is CASGATGEPYNEQFF. CDR3 nucleotide sequence: TGTGCCAGCGGCGCAACGGGAGAACCCTACAATGAGCAGTTCTTC. The chain links TRBV7-9 to TRBJ2-1, with D possibly matching TRBD2 (6 bases). Trimming removed 8 bases from V and 2 bases from J, with 16 bases in between. Per the germline V gene, CDR1 is SEHNR and CDR2 is FQNEAQ (reference sequence). The CDR3 loop spans 15 amino acids. Full variable domain (missing parts from reference TRBV7-9 and TRBJ2-1): DTGVSQNPRHKITKRGQNVTFRCDPISEHNRLYWYRQTLGQGPEFLTYFQNEAQLEKSRLLSDRFSAERPKGSFSTLEIQRTEQGDSAMYLCASGATGEPYNEQFFGPGTRLTVL.

The rearrangement uses TRBV7-2 and TRBJ2-7; possibly TRBD2 for D (6 bases). V shed 4 bases and J shed 4 bases, with 14 bases lying between them. This CDR3 region has 14 residues. Germline V gene lookup returns CDR1 SGHTA and CDR2 FQGNSA. The CDR3 region is CASSSTGLLYEQYF. The CDR3 bases are TGTGCCAGCAGCTCCACGGGACTTCTATACGAGCAGTACTTC.

This sequence joins TRBV6-5 and TRBJ2-7, with TRBD2 identical over 7 bases. This CDR3 is built from 14 residues. Germline CDR1 and CDR2: MNHEY and SVGAGI. V shed 0 bases, J shed 3 bases, and the junction held 2 bases outside the gene matches. The CDR3 bases are TGTGCCAGCAGTTACTCGCGGGACTACTACGAGCAGTACTTC. Amino acids: CASSYSRDYYEQYF.

CDR3: CASSGGTYEQYF. The CDR3 nucleotides are TGTGCCAGCAGCGGGGGCACCTACGAGCAGTACTTC. The gene calls are TRBV7-2 and TRBJ2-7; weak D call: TRBD1 (6 bases). Germline V gene sequence: CDR1 SGHTA, CDR2 FQGNSA. CDR3 size: 12 residues. V lost 5 bases and J lost 2, with 7 bases in between.

To note about this clone: Sequence at one end of the junction differs from germline and may be a read error. The chain uses TRBV11-2 and TRBJ1-5; no reliable D call. CDR1 and CDR2 (germline): SGHAT, FQNNGV. The length of the CDR3 is 13 residues. CDR3 amino acids: CASSVDYNQPQHF. The CDR3 bases are TGTGCCAGCAGCGTAGATTACAATCAGCCCCAGCATTTT.

The chain recombines TRBV18 with TRBJ1-2, with 7 bases identical to TRBD1. The CDR3 is 14 amino acids. The V and J ends lost 3 bases and 3 bases, in that order; junction bases with no gene match: 4. From germline, CDR1 is KGHSH and CDR2 LQKENI. For the CDR3, the DNA is TGTGCCAGCTCACCCCTAACAGGGGACTATGGCTACACCTTC. Amino acids: CASSPLTGDYGYTF.

The gene calls are TRBV9 and TRBJ1-2; 7 nucleotides align to TRBD1. Germline trimming cut 8 bases from V and 2 bases from J; bases unmatched to any gene: 9. Germline V gene lookup returns CDR1 SGDLS and CDR2 YYNGEE. The length of the CDR3 is 14 residues. CDR3 loop: CASLDSGQNYGYTF. The CDR3 DNA is TGTGCCAGTCTAGATTCGGGACAGAACTATGGCTACACCTTC.

The V and J genes are TRBV2 and TRBJ2-5; no clear D. The CDR3 contains 12 residues. V was trimmed by 4 bases and J by 5 bases, leaving 8 bases between them. From germline, CDR1 is SNHLY and CDR2 FYNNEI. CDR3 nucleotide sequence: TGTGCCAGCAGTGTGGCCGGGGAGACCCAGTACTTC. It specifies CASSVAGETQYF. The complete variable domain, with remaining parts taken from reference TRBV2 and TRBJ2-5, reads EPEVTQTPSHQVTQMGQEVILRCVPISNHLYFYWYRQILGQKVEFLVSFYNNEISEKSEIFDDQFSVERPDGSNFTLKIRSTKLEDSAMYFCASSVAGETQYFGPGTRLLVL.

For this clone: Given a much more abundant clone one base away, this may be a read error. The gene calls are TRBV6-1 and TRBJ2-2; TRBD1 is a possible D gene (5 bases). Per the germline V gene, CDR1 is MNHNS and CDR2 is SASEGT. The V gene lost 1 base and the J gene lost 4 bases, with 7 bases spanning the gap. The CDR3 contains 14 residues. The CDR3 bases are TGTGCCAGCAGTGAAGGCAGGGTCACCGGGGAGCTGTTTTTT. Its translation is CASSEGRVTGELFF.

This sequence joins TRBV5-5 and TRBJ1-3; D remains ambiguous. V was clipped by 4 bases and J by 0 bases, with 11 bases between them. The CDR3 length is 15 residues. Germline V CDR1 and CDR2: SGHKS, YYEKEE (reference sequence). The CDR3 spells CASSRGHISGNTIYF. The DNA of the CDR3 is TGTGCCAGCAGCCGCGGCCATATCTCTGGAAACACCATATATTTT.

J is TRBJ2-1 and V is TRBV9, with 11 positions matching TRBD2. The ends lost 4 bases at V and 0 bases at J; junction bases unmatched: 3. Germline CDR1 and CDR2: SGDLS and YYNGEE. This CDR3 spans 16 amino acids. CDR3 sequence (DNA): TGTGCCAGCAGCTTCCTAGCGGGAGGCTCCTACAATGAGCAGTTCTTC. This sequence encodes CASSFLAGGSYNEQFF.

Only a few counts were recorded for this clone. The V and J genes are TRBV25-1 and TRBJ1-1; no definite D call. Trimming left V 4 bases short and J 7 bases short, with 10 bases between. Germline V lookup: CDR1 MGHDK, CDR2 SYGVNS. The CDR3 is made up of 12 amino acids. The CDR3 nucleotides read TGTGCCAGCAGTGCGGGGATGGGTGAAGCTTTCTTT. As protein: CASSAGMGEAFF. The whole variable domain, remainder taken from reference TRBV25-1 and TRBJ1-1, is EADIYQTPRYLVIGTGKKITLECSQTMGHDKMYWYQQDPGMELHLIHYSYGVNSTEKGDLSSESTVSRIRTEHFPLTLESARPSHTSQYLCASSAGMGEAFFGQGTRLTVV.